The sample holds a few counts of the clone carrying this TCR beta chain. TCRdb's copy holds only in-frame clones and misses some; the assay was immunoSEQ multiplex PCR. Among 120,000 or so clones, around 82% were seen once, and the ten largest hold roughly 5%. The CDR3 is made up of 17 amino acids. Trimming removed 3 bases at V and 2 bases at J, with 19 bases between. The germline gives CDR1 SGHVS, CDR2 FQNEAQ. This sample is drawn from a study of radiation and T cells in renal cell carcinoma. Time point defined: blood 2 weeks post-SBRT. Treatment of the sample: 15 Gy SBRT to primary tumor, nephrectomy 4 weeks later.

The chain employs TRBV7-8 and TRBJ1-2; weak D call: TRBD1 (5 bases). This clonotype was obtained from a man in his fifties or sixties with renal cell carcinoma. Sequenced material: blood, taken from a patient whose treatment included radiotherapy and nephrectomy. For the CDR3, the DNA is TGTGCCAGCAGCTTGGAAACCGACAGCCCCTTCAACTATGGCTACACCTTC. This gives the protein CASSLETDSPFNYGYTF.